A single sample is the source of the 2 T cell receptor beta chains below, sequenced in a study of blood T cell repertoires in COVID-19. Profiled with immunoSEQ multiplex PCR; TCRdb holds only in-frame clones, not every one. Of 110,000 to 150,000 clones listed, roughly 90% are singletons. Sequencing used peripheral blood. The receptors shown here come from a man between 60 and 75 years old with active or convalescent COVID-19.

CDR3: CASSSVWGLDGYTF. As DNA, the CDR3 is TGTGCCAGCAGTTCTGTGTGGGGCCTGGATGGCTACACCTTC. The V gene is TRBV6-5, the J gene TRBJ1-2; weak D call: TRBD1 (5 bases). This CDR3 has 14 amino acids. Germline CDR1 and CDR2: MNHEY and SVGAGI. Deletions cut 4 bases from V and 6 bases from J, with 15 bases between.

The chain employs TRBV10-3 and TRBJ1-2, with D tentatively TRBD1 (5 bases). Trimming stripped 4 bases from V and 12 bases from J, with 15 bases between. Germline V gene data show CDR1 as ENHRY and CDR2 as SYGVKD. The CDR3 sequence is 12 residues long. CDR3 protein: CAISGMGEVDTF. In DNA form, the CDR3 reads TGTGCCATCAGTGGAATGGGGGAGGTAGACACCTTC.